This T cell receptor (beta chain) comes out of a study of CD8 T cells in Susac syndrome. Trimming took 1 base from V and 5 from J; bases not matched to a gene: 8. Looked up from germline, CDR1 is DFQATT and CDR2 is SNEGSKA (reference sequence). This CDR3 comprises 15 residues. When the RNA was reverse transcribed, random hexamers were used with an input of about 0.5 to 1 ug. TCRdb analysed the immunoSEQ multiplex PCR reads with MiXCR anew, one entry per CDR3 protein. The top ten clones hold 0.12% of a sample with fewer than 150,000 distinct CDR3 sequences, about 95% of them seen once. The sequencing sample was made of CD4+ T cells from PBMCs. The chain combines TRBV20-1 with TRBJ2-3; 8 bases map to TRBD2. The origin of this receptor is a human donor in good health. The CDR3 DNA follows: TGCAGTGCTAGAGTCGGCGGGGGGACGTTAGATACGCAGTATTTT. It codes for CSARVGGGTLDTQYF.